This is a list of T cell receptor beta chains from one sample in a study of T cells after yellow fever vaccination. TCRdb independently ran MiXCR on the 5' RACE reads; one entry per CDR3 protein. The table lists 510,000 or so distinct CDR3 sequences, roughly 21% of them singletons, with around an eighth in the top ten. The specimen was PBMCs, collected 15 days after the yellow fever booster vaccination. All receptors come from a man aged 25-45 years who received the YFV17D yellow fever vaccine. CDR3s leave out the opening cysteine and the closing phenylalanine or tryptophan. D genes are given only for firm matches.

d_call,j_call,v_call,cdr3_aa
NA,TRBJ2-3,TRBV4-3,ASSSSMRDTQY
NA,TRBJ1-4,TRBV5-1,ASSLTGTRNEKLF
TRBD2,TRBJ2-1,TRBV20-1,SANSGRTYNEQF
TRBD2,TRBJ2-3,TRBV5-5,ASSLRFSGVQTDTQY
NA,TRBJ2-5,TRBV5-1,ASSLEGNQETQY
NA,TRBJ2-4,TRBV10-3,AILNLAKNIQY
TRBD2,TRBJ2-7,TRBV20-1,SARSGRAIYEQY
NA,TRBJ2-5,TRBV7-9,ASSSYEVKTQY
NA,TRBJ2-7,TRBV20-1,SAEAGLRYEQY
TRBD2,TRBJ2-3,TRBV15,ATSMTSGSTDTQY
NA,TRBJ2-5,TRBV5-5,ASSLVSGPQETQY
NA,TRBJ2-7,TRBV3-1,ASSRRGTYEQY
NA,TRBJ2-7,TRBV12-3/TRBV12-4,ASSHREGGYEQY
NA,TRBJ2-2,TRBV12-5,ASVRDAGELF
NA,TRBJ2-5,TRBV7-2,ASSLGRQTEPQY
TRBD1,TRBJ2-7,TRBV30,AWRRQGLGEQY
NA,TRBJ2-6,TRBV5-1,ASSPVQDRSGANVLT
TRBD2,TRBJ2-1,TRBV5-5,ASSLSSGVSYNEQF
NA,TRBJ2-1,TRBV5-1,ASSPMGASSYNEQF
NA,TRBJ2-1,TRBV11-2,ASSLFFLRGRYNEQF
NA,TRBJ2-2,TRBV6-2/TRBV6-3,ASSSTSPGELF
NA,TRBJ2-3,TRBV7-3,ASSLLDGSTDTQY